These T cell receptor beta chains were read from a single sample in a study of blood T cell repertoires in COVID-19. Some clones are missing from TCRdb's copy, which holds only in-frame ones; the method was immunoSEQ multiplex PCR. The profile shows about 180,000 clones, 84% of them singletons. The sequenced sample consisted of peripheral blood. These receptor sequences come from a human donor in a cohort sampled during active COVID-19. The conserved cysteine and the conserved F or W are not part of the CDR3 here.

v_call: TRBV5-4; j_call: TRBJ2-7; cdr3_aa: ASSFRTSSSYEQY
v_call: TRBV12-3/TRBV12-4; j_call: TRBJ2-1; cdr3_aa: ASSGDSNNEQF
v_call: TRBV15; j_call: TRBJ2-3; cdr3_aa: ATSRARTPPDTQY
v_call: TRBV5-1; j_call: TRBJ1-4; cdr3_aa: ASSLAQTGQEEKLF
v_call: TRBV18; j_call: TRBJ2-5; cdr3_aa: ASSPGPGLAGAETQY
v_call: TRBV5-1; j_call: TRBJ1-3; cdr3_aa: ASSFGQLSGNTIY
v_call: TRBV6-5; j_call: TRBJ1-6; cdr3_aa: ASIPTGVNAPLH
v_call: TRBV7-2; j_call: TRBJ2-7; cdr3_aa: ASSQTSQGTYEQY
v_call: TRBV19; j_call: TRBJ1-5; cdr3_aa: ATGQGIYSNQPQH
v_call: TRBV5-1; j_call: TRBJ2-2; cdr3_aa: ASSRGTGGYTGELF
v_call: TRBV5-6; j_call: TRBJ1-3; cdr3_aa: ASSSGQNGNTIY
v_call: TRBV7-6; j_call: TRBJ1-1; cdr3_aa: ASSPTPTKNTEAF
v_call: TRBV7-3; j_call: TRBJ2-7; cdr3_aa: ASSLDTGLAYEQY
v_call: TRBV30; j_call: TRBJ1-1; cdr3_aa: AWIPPPGVGTEAF
v_call: TRBV18; j_call: TRBJ2-3; cdr3_aa: ASSPPGRSTDTQY
v_call: TRBV5-1; j_call: TRBJ1-2; cdr3_aa: ASSWGQVRDGCT
v_call: TRBV13; j_call: TRBJ1-4; cdr3_aa: ASSPRGTNEKLF
v_call: TRBV3-1/TRBV3-2; j_call: TRBJ1-2; cdr3_aa: ASSQGDRGRENYGYT
v_call: TRBV4-1; j_call: TRBJ2-7; cdr3_aa: ASSGGAHEQY
v_call: TRBV7-9; j_call: TRBJ1-4; cdr3_aa: ASTREPLTNEKLF
v_call: TRBV6-5; j_call: TRBJ1-1; cdr3_aa: ASIPTGANTEAF
v_call: TRBV3-1/TRBV3-2; j_call: TRBJ2-1; cdr3_aa: ASSQLRASWAYNEQF
v_call: TRBV18; j_call: TRBJ2-6; cdr3_aa: ASSPSSEGNVLT
v_call: TRBV9; j_call: TRBJ2-3; cdr3_aa: ASSAGGAIADTQY
v_call: TRBV7-3; j_call: TRBJ1-1; cdr3_aa: ASSSRPGEAF
v_call: TRBV7-2; j_call: TRBJ2-4; cdr3_aa: ASSSGLAGVNIQY
v_call: TRBV6-4; j_call: TRBJ2-7; cdr3_aa: ASSDSVVCGREAYEQY
v_call: TRBV5-6; j_call: TRBJ1-2; cdr3_aa: ASIGDNYGYT
v_call: TRBV1; j_call: TRBJ1-1; cdr3_aa: TSSQQGNTEAF
v_call: TRBV13; j_call: TRBJ2-7; cdr3_aa: ASSGDSSYEQY
v_call: TRBV13; j_call: TRBJ1-1; cdr3_aa: ASSSTAGGYTEAF
v_call: TRBV24-1; j_call: TRBJ2-1; cdr3_aa: ATSDQTGGLGSYNEQF
v_call: TRBV20-1; j_call: TRBJ1-1; cdr3_aa: SASVRVSTEAF
v_call: TRBV19; j_call: TRBJ1-3; cdr3_aa: ASSITSGNTIY
v_call: TRBV27; j_call: TRBJ1-1; cdr3_aa: ASSPTGTGMNTEAF
v_call: TRBV7-6; j_call: TRBJ1-6; cdr3_aa: ASSLAGQGNSPLH
v_call: TRBV12-3/TRBV12-4; j_call: TRBJ2-1; cdr3_aa: ASSLVAAYQF
v_call: TRBV12-5; j_call: TRBJ2-5; cdr3_aa: ASGREEETQY
v_call: TRBV2; j_call: TRBJ2-1; cdr3_aa: ASSDGGTGRPF
v_call: TRBV30; j_call: TRBJ2-3; cdr3_aa: AWSLLAGGRSTDTQY
v_call: TRBV6-1; j_call: TRBJ2-6; cdr3_aa: ASSEQALAGGLGANVLT